Each of the 8 T cell receptor beta chains below was sequenced from the same sample in a study of breast tumors, draining lymph nodes, adjacent tissues. The lymph nodes were axillary draining lymph nodes from breast cancer patients. TCRdb processed the multiplex PCR reads anew with MiXCR; each CDR3 protein has one entry. In the table there are approximately 170,000 distinct CDR3 sequences, around a third of which are singletons. Sequenced: axillary lymph node tissue. The source is a female donor with breast cancer. Some clones in this sample may be carry-over from other donors' samples.

In this sample, this clonotype turned up once. V usage is TRBV12-3 or TRBV12-4 and J usage is TRBJ2-2; D is unresolved. V was pared by 7 bases and J by 7 bases, with 13 bases between. CDR3 length equals 13 residues. Here the CDR3 reads CASKTQAFGELFF. DNA for the CDR3: TGTGCCAGCAAAACCCAGGCATTCGGGGAGCTGTTTTTT.

About this clonotype: Given a much more abundant clone one base away, this may be a read error. J is TRBJ2-1 and V is TRBV12-3 or TRBV12-4; D might be TRBD1 (5 bases). The V gene lost 6 bases and the J gene lost 4 bases, with 13 bases spanning the gap. The CDR3 runs to 14 residues. The CDR3 protein is CASSPGREYNEQFF. CDR3 nucleotide sequence: TGTGCCAGCAGCCCTGGCAGGGAATACAATGAGCAGTTCTTC.

The V and J genes are TRBV5-4 and TRBJ2-7, with 7 bases identical to TRBD1. Looked up from germline, CDR1 is SGHNT and CDR2 is YYREEE (reference sequence). The CDR3 consists of 13 residues. V dropped 2 bases and J dropped 5; count of bases not matched to a gene: 4. The CDR3 nucleotides read TGTGCCAGCAGCTTCTACAGGGGCGACGAGCAGTACTTC. Protein sequence: CASSFYRGDEQYF.

Comment on this clonotype: One junction end disagrees with the germline gene, perhaps due to a read error. This sequence joins TRBV7-4 and TRBJ2-5; D ambiguous. The germline V gene has CDR1 SGHVT and CDR2 SQSDAQ. This CDR3 is 10 amino acids long. The CDR3 DNA reads TGTGCCAGCAGCTTCCAGACACAGTACTTC. Amino acid sequence: CASSFQTQYF.

Worth noting for this clonotype: A much bigger clone sits one base away, suggesting this may be a read error. The rearrangement uses TRBV5-1 and TRBJ2-1; tentative D call: TRBD2 (6 bases). CDR3 length equals 14 residues. Between the trimmed V and J ends, which lost 7 bases and 3 bases, there was a span of 14 bases. Germline CDR1 and CDR2: SGHRS and YFSETQ. CDR3 nucleotide sequence: TGCGCCAGCCACATCGGGACTCACTACAATGAGCAGTTCTTC. Amino acid sequence: CASHIGTHYNEQFF.

This rearrangement joins TRBV13 to TRBJ2-1; D possibly corresponds to TRBD2 (6 bases). This CDR3 is built from 12 residues. Germline V lookup: CDR1 PRHDT, CDR2 FYEKMQ (reference sequence). The V end lost 10 bases, the J end lost 5 bases, and 12 bases lay between the germline ends. The DNA for the CDR3 is TGTGCCACGGGCGGGGTAGACAATGAGCAGTTCTTC. Translating it yields CATGGVDNEQFF.

This clonotype was picked up many times. The gene calls are TRBV2 and TRBJ2-6; 7 nucleotides match TRBD1. With V trimmed by 7 bases and J by 2 bases, 8 bases remained unmatched. Germline assignment: CDR1 SNHLY and CDR2 FYNNEI. CDR3 length: 16 amino acids. In nucleotides, the CDR3 is TGTGCCAGCACCTTGACAGGGAAAGCTGGGGCCAACGTCCTGACTTTC. Protein: CASTLTGKAGANVLTF.

To note about this clonotype: This may be a read error: a much more frequent sequence differs by one nucleotide. The DNA of the CDR3 is TGTGCCAGCAGCTTGACACCCCCGTCTGGGGTGACCGGTGAGCAGTTCTTC. This sequence encodes CASSLTPPSGVTGEQFF. V is TRBV5-5 and J is TRBJ2-1; D is unresolved. From germline, CDR1 is SGHKS and CDR2 YYEKEE (reference sequence). Trimming pared 1 base from V and 9 bases from J, leaving 23 bases between. This CDR3 has 17 residues.